The clone carrying this T cell receptor (beta chain) was observed a single time. Its antigen is unknown. The data were obtained in a study of blood T cells in healthy people across ages. Trimming left V 6 bases short and J 11 bases short, with 13 bases between. This CDR3 region has 11 residues. Germline lookup yields CDR1 MNHNY and CDR2 SVGAGI (reference sequence). Broader study findings: TCR beta diversity per million T cells fell roughly linearly with age.

Roughly 9.2 milliliters of peripheral blood were drawn from each donor into EDTA-treated tubes. Through a sample-barcoded 5' primer and a J-beta primer mix, a second PCR was run for 7 to 11 cycles. Every sample returned 2.5 million or more CDR3-containing paired-end reads. Via MiXCR, TCRdb re-called the 5' RACE reads, giving one row per CDR3 protein. The data contain roughly 2 million distinct CDR3 sequences, roughly 52% of them singletons. Sequenced material: blood. The sequence derives from a woman between 40 and 55 years old in good health. This chain uses TRBV6-6 with TRBJ1-1; D gene ambiguous. CDR3 DNA: TGTGCCAGCAGCCCCCTTGGCTCGGCTTTCTTT. This gives the protein CASSPLGSAFF.